This TCR beta chain was sequenced during a study of cytomegalovirus exposure and HLA in healthy donors. About the study: Prior work identified around 120 million unique TCR beta sequences in some 200 million T cells. General study points: The Asian-associated ancestry cluster reportedly had fewer N-insertions than the approximately 670-donor mean in a later analysis. Among TCR sequences, most were rare, though some public TCRs appeared in many donors. A missense DCLRE1C variant was associated with V- and J-gene trimming of TCR beta chains in a later analysis, and an independent cohort replicated the association.

CDR1 KGHSH and CDR2 LQKENI come from the germline V gene. With 5 bases removed from V and 9 bases from J, the gap between germline ends came to 26 bases. CDR3 length: 16 amino acids. With regard to this clone: The antigen is undetermined.

It was with 60 Vbeta and 13 Jbeta primers that the PCR ran. TCRdb keeps only in-frame clones here, not all; method: immunoSEQ multiplex PCR. The table includes about 230,000 clones, around 80% detected once. This TCR was sampled from an older woman in good health and CMV-seropositive. Source material: PBMCs. The genes are TRBV18 and TRBJ2-7; tentative D call: TRBD2 (5 bases). CDR3: CASSTTPEGSKGPQYF. The CDR3 DNA follows: TGTGCCAGCTCAACAACCCCTGAAGGGAGTAAGGGCCCGCAGTACTTC. Combining the CDR3 with reference TRBV18 and TRBJ2-7 gives the whole variable domain NAGVMQNPRHLVRRRGQEARLRCSPMKGHSHVYWYRQLPEEGLKFMVYLQKENIIDESGMPKERFSAEFPKEGPSILRIQQVVRGDSAAYFCASSTTPEGSKGPQYFGPGTRLTVT.